Each of the 27 T cell receptor beta chains below was sequenced from the same sample in a study of cytomegalovirus exposure and HLA in healthy donors. The primer mix had 60 Vbeta and 13 Jbeta primers. TCRdb's copy holds only in-frame clones and misses some; the assay was immunoSEQ multiplex PCR. The sample shows under 300,000 clones, approximately 80% of them seen only once. Material for sequencing was PBMCs. The receptors were gathered from a woman aged 55-69 years in good health and CMV-seropositive.

The chain employs TRBV7-9 and TRBJ2-2; maybe TRBD1 (6 bases). CDR3 size: 14 residues. V lost 5 bases, J lost 1 base, and 8 bases lay in between. Looked up from germline, CDR1 is SEHNR and CDR2 is FQNEAQ (reference sequence). The CDR3 reads CASSVGQNTGELFF. CDR3 DNA sequence: TGTGCCAGCAGCGTGGGACAGAACACCGGGGAGCTGTTTTTT.

J is TRBJ2-1 and V is TRBV7-8; 7 positions match TRBD2. The CDR3 length is 17 residues. V gave up 2 bases and J gave up 2 bases; unmatched junction bases: 9. Germline values: CDR1 SGHVS, CDR2 FQNEAQ. The CDR3 here is CASSLTPGTSAYNEQFF. Written as DNA, the CDR3 is TGTGCCAGCAGCTTAACGCCCGGAACTAGCGCCTACAATGAGCAGTTCTTC.

This chain uses TRBV9 with TRBJ1-2; D remains unclear. With 4 bases removed from V and 3 bases from J, the gap between germline ends came to 16 bases. Germline V gene lookup returns CDR1 SGDLS and CDR2 YYNGEE. The CDR3 has 15 amino acids. The CDR3 sequence is CASSLVGGPDYGYTF. CDR3 coding DNA: TGTGCCAGCAGCCTAGTTGGAGGGCCAGACTATGGCTACACCTTC.

The chain has TRBV7-6 and TRBJ1-1; D gene uncertain. This CDR3 has 13 residues. Trimming took off 5 bases at V and 2 bases at J, with 9 bases between the two ends. Germline V gene data show CDR1 as SGHVS and CDR2 as FNYEAQ. The CDR3 region is CASSLGYNTEAFF. CDR3 coding DNA: TGTGCCAGCAGCCTGGGCTACAACACTGAAGCTTTCTTT.

The table lists this clone with a count of one. This chain joins TRBV5-1 and TRBJ2-7, with D perhaps TRBD2 (6 bases). CDR1 is SGHRS, CDR2 YFSETQ, per germline. V was clipped by 5 bases and J by 2 bases, with 23 bases between them. The CDR3 length is 17 residues. The CDR3 sequence: CASSFEAGGGTTYEQYF. The CDR3 DNA sequence: TGCGCCAGCAGTTTCGAAGCGGGCGGCGGGACCACCTACGAGCAGTACTTC.

The chain links TRBV27 to TRBJ2-1, with TRBD1 identical over 9 bases. The V gene's germline CDR1 is MNHEY and CDR2 SMNVEV (reference sequence). This CDR3 has 15 amino acids. V dropped 6 bases and J dropped 4; count of bases not matched to a gene: 7. The CDR3 region is CASRRRDRAYNEQFF. The CDR3 DNA reads as TGTGCCAGCAGGCGCCGGGACAGGGCTTACAATGAGCAGTTCTTC.

The V and J genes are TRBV19 and TRBJ2-7, with 11 bases identical to TRBD2. Losses at the gene ends were 8 bases for V and 0 bases for J; bases not matched to a gene: 3. Germline V gives CDR1 LNHDA, CDR2 SQIVND (reference sequence). This CDR3 spans 14 amino acids. DNA for the CDR3: TGTGCCAGTGATAGCGGGAGGGCCTCCTACGAGCAGTACTTC. Translated, it gives CASDSGRASYEQYF.

The rearrangement joins TRBV18 to TRBJ1-1, with D possibly TRBD1 on 6 matching bases. V was cut by 6 bases and J by 4 bases, with 15 bases left in between. This CDR3 contains 14 residues. CDR1 and CDR2 from the germline V gene are KGHSH and LQKENI. The CDR3 DNA reads as TGTGCCAGCTCTATACAGGGATCCAGCACTGAAGCTTTCTTT. It codes for CASSIQGSSTEAFF.

The J gene is TRBJ2-5, the V gene TRBV7-9, with a possible D match to TRBD2 (5 bases). Trimming pared 8 bases from V and 3 bases from J, leaving 7 bases between. The germline CDR1 and CDR2 sequences are SEHNR and FQNEAQ (reference sequence). The CDR3 totals 11 residues. The CDR3 DNA sequence: TGTGCCAGCTCGAGGGAAGAGACCCAGTACTTC. This sequence encodes CASSREETQYF.

The chain carries TRBV6-5 and TRBJ2-1; 11 bases map to TRBD2. The length of the CDR3 is 14 residues. J was trimmed by 7 bases and V by 7 bases; bases with no gene match: 6. Germline CDR1 MNHEY, CDR2 SVGAGI. CDR3 nucleotides: TGTGCCAGCACCCGACTAGCGGGATGGAATGAGCAGTTCTTC. Its translation: CASTRLAGWNEQFF.

There are a few counts of this clone. The chain recombines TRBV4-1 with TRBJ1-3; TRBD1 agrees at 7 bases. The germline V gene has CDR1 MGHRA and CDR2 YSYEKL. The CDR3 contains 16 residues. Trimming cost V 4 bases and J 0 bases; bases outside gene matches: 6. As DNA, the CDR3 is TGCGCCAGCAGCCTGCAACAGGGGAACTCTGGAAACACCATATATTTT. Translating it yields CASSLQQGNSGNTIYF.

The chain employs TRBV4-1 and TRBJ1-2; D perhaps matches TRBD1 (5 bases). V was pared by 0 bases and J by 2 bases, with 13 bases between. Germline loops: CDR1 MGHRA, CDR2 YSYEKL. The CDR3 contains 16 residues. The CDR3 loop is CASSQERQLLNYGYTF. The CDR3, as DNA: TGCGCCAGCAGCCAAGAGCGACAGTTACTCAACTATGGCTACACCTTC.

The chain employs TRBV7-2 and TRBJ2-7, with TRBD2 identical over 8 bases. The junction had 4 bases not matched to a gene; V was cut back by 2 bases and J by 4 bases. The CDR3 covers 14 residues. The germline V gene encodes CDR1 SGHTA and CDR2 FQGNSA. The DNA of the CDR3 is TGTGCCAGCAGCTTAATACTAGCGGAGTACGAGCAGTACTTC. It translates to CASSLILAEYEQYF.

V and J are TRBV27 and TRBJ1-2; 9 bases are a match to TRBD1. With V trimmed by 0 bases and J by 4 bases, 12 bases remained unmatched. Germline assignment: CDR1 MNHEY and CDR2 SMNVEV (reference sequence). This CDR3 is 18 amino acids long. The CDR3 reads CASSLSVGGQGRSYGYTF. CDR3 nucleotides: TGTGCCAGCAGTTTATCGGTGGGAGGACAGGGGAGGAGCTATGGCTACACCTTC.

The chain couples TRBV28 to TRBJ2-2, with D possibly matching TRBD1 (5 bases). V lost 3 bases, J lost 7 bases, and 12 bases lay in between. CDR1 is MDHEN, CDR2 SYDVKM, per germline. The CDR3 is 14 residues long. This chain's CDR3 is CASSFGRADGELFF. In nucleotides, the CDR3 is TGTGCCAGCAGTTTCGGCAGGGCGGACGGGGAGCTGTTTTTT.

This clone was observed once. Here the CDR3 DNA reads TGTGCCAGCAGCCTGAGCGGGGACTCTTACGAGCAGTACTTC. Amino acid sequence: CASSLSGDSYEQYF. The J gene is TRBJ2-7, the V gene TRBV5-5, with 7 bases matching TRBD2. J was trimmed by 4 bases and V by 4 bases; bases with no gene match: 8. Germline assignment: CDR1 SGHKS and CDR2 YYEKEE (reference sequence). This CDR3 has 14 amino acids.

The V gene is TRBV14, the J gene TRBJ2-7; the D gene is possibly TRBD1 (6 bases). Trimming removed 2 bases at V and 2 bases at J, with 10 bases between. Germline V gene lookup returns CDR1 SGHDN and CDR2 FVKESK. This CDR3 contains 14 residues. The CDR3 loop is CASSQRDKAYEQYF. CDR3 nucleotide sequence: TGTGCCAGCAGCCAAAGGGACAAGGCCTACGAGCAGTACTTC.

This chain links TRBV7-9 with TRBJ1-2, with D perhaps TRBD1 (5 bases). Trimming removed 1 base from V and 7 bases from J, with 7 bases in between. The V gene's germline CDR1 is SEHNR and CDR2 FQNEAQ (reference sequence). The CDR3 runs to 12 residues. CDR3 amino acids: CASSLGGGGYTF. In DNA form, the CDR3 reads TGTGCCAGCAGCTTAGGCGGGGGTGGCTACACCTTC.

The chain couples TRBV7-2 to TRBJ1-2; D gene ambiguous. Trimming removed 5 bases at V and 2 bases at J, with 9 bases between. Germline V gene sequence: CDR1 SGHTA, CDR2 FQGNSA. This CDR3 has 13 residues. The CDR3 sequence is CASSPDGNYGYTF. In DNA, the CDR3 is TGTGCCAGCAGCCCCGACGGGAACTATGGCTACACCTTC.

This clone was counted only a few times. The chain has TRBV23-1 and TRBJ2-7; no definite D call. TRBV23-1 counts as an open reading frame of uncertain function. The length of the CDR3 is 12 residues. The V and J ends lost 7 bases and 6 bases respectively, with 13 bases between them. CDR3 sequence reads: CASTLSGGEQYF. CDR3 sequence (DNA): TGCGCCAGCACCTTATCCGGTGGCGAGCAGTACTTC.

The rearrangement links TRBV7-2 to TRBJ2-1; tentatively, D is TRBD2 (6 bases). The CDR3 totals 18 residues. V was shortened by 1 base and J by 5 bases, with 21 bases between the two germline ends. Germline CDR1 is SGHTA and CDR2 is FQGNSA. CDR3 amino acids: CASSLGRGRSIWDNEQFF. CDR3 coding DNA: TGTGCCAGCAGCTTAGGGAGGGGAAGGAGCATTTGGGACAATGAGCAGTTCTTC.

This clone was counted only a few times. The chain combines TRBV6-5 with TRBJ1-1; D might be TRBD1 (6 bases). Germline loops: CDR1 MNHEY, CDR2 SVGAGI. Trimming shortened V by 10 bases and J by 5 bases, and 20 bases separated the two germline ends. The CDR3 spans 14 residues. The CDR3 reads CATCVRTEVTEAFF. The CDR3, as DNA: TGTGCCACTTGCGTTCGGACAGAAGTTACTGAAGCTTTCTTT.

The chain joins TRBV5-1 to TRBJ1-1; a possible D gene is TRBD1 (6 bases). V dropped 4 bases and J dropped 2 bases, with 9 bases sitting between them. Germline V gene sequence: CDR1 SGHRS, CDR2 YFSETQ. The CDR3 is 13 residues long. The CDR3 protein is CASSPTGNTEAFF. CDR3 bases: TGCGCCAGCAGCCCGACAGGAAACACTGAAGCTTTCTTT.

The sample holds a few counts of this clone. V and J are TRBV7-2 and TRBJ1-6, with D perhaps TRBD1 (6 bases). CDR1 SGHTA and CDR2 FQGNSA come from the germline V gene. Trimming shortened V by 3 bases and J by 6 bases, and 15 bases separated the two germline ends. The CDR3 runs to 16 residues. CDR3: CASSLGAADGNSPLHF. CDR3 coding DNA: TGTGCCAGCAGCTTGGGGGCAGCCGATGGTAATTCACCCCTCCACTTT.

J is TRBJ1-1 and V is TRBV9; the D is unclear. Germline V gene sequence: CDR1 SGDLS, CDR2 YYNGEE. V was cut by 2 bases and J by 2 bases, with 16 bases left in between. The CDR3 has 16 residues. DNA of the CDR3: TGTGCCAGCAGCGTGGGCCAGCTCGCCCGAAACACTGAAGCTTTCTTT. Translation gives CASSVGQLARNTEAFF.

The genes are TRBV5-4 and TRBJ2-7, with TRBD2 matching over 7 bases. The CDR3 runs 14 residues. CDR1 is SGHNT, CDR2 YYREEE, per germline (reference sequence). J lost 3 bases, V lost 4 bases, and 7 bases had no gene match. CDR3 nucleotide sequence: TGTGCCAGCAGCCCGAGCGGGACTGGCTACGAGCAGTACTTC. It is translated as CASSPSGTGYEQYF.

This clone showed up just a few times. This chain joins TRBV7-8 and TRBJ2-5; TRBD1 aligns across 10 bases. Germline lookup yields CDR1 SGHVS and CDR2 FQNEAQ. V shed 2 bases and J 5 bases; nucleotides not matched to a gene: 14. The CDR3 totals 18 residues. The CDR3 protein is CASSLYRPGTGAWETQYF. CDR3 bases: TGTGCCAGCAGCTTATACAGACCAGGGACAGGGGCTTGGGAGACCCAGTACTTC. The full variable domain, its missing parts supplied by reference TRBV7-8 and TRBJ2-5, is GAGVSQSPRYKVAKRGQDVALRCDPISGHVSLFWYQQALGQGPEFLTYFQNEAQLDKSGLPSDRFFAERPEGSVSTLKIQRTQQEDSAVYLCASSLYRPGTGAWETQYFGPGTRLLVL.